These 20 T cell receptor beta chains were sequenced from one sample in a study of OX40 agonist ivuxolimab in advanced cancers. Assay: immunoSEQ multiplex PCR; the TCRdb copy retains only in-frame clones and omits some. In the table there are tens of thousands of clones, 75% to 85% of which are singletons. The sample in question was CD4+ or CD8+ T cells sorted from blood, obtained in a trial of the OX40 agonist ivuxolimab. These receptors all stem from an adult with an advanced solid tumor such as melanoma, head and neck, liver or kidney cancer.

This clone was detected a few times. The CDR3 loop is CASSLPLRDSANEQYF. As DNA, the CDR3 is TGTGCCAGCAGCTTGCCGCTCCGGGACAGCGCAAACGAGCAGTACTTC. V is TRBV5-4 and J is TRBJ2-7; TRBD1 matches at 7 bases. CDR1 is SGHNT, CDR2 YYREEE, per germline (reference sequence). The length of the CDR3 is 16 residues. V shed 1 base, J shed 5 bases, and the junction held 12 bases outside the gene matches.

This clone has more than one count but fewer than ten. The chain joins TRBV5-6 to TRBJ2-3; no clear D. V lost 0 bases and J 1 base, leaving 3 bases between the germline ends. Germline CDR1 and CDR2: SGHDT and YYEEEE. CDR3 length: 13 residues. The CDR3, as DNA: TGTGCCAGCAGCTTGGTGCGCACAGATACGCAGTATTTT. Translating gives CASSLVRTDTQYF. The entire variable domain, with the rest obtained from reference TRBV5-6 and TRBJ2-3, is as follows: DAGVTQSPTHLIKTRGQQVTLRCSPKSGHDTVSWYQQALGQGPQFIFQYYEEEERQRGNFPDRFSGHQFPNYSSELNVNALLLGDSALYLCASSLVRTDTQYFGPGTRLTVL.

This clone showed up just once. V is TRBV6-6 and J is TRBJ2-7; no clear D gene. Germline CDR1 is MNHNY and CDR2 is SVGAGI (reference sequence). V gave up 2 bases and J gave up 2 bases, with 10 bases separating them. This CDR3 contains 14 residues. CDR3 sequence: CASSYRGIAYEQYF. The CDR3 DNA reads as TGTGCCAGCAGTTACCGCGGAATAGCCTACGAGCAGTACTTC.

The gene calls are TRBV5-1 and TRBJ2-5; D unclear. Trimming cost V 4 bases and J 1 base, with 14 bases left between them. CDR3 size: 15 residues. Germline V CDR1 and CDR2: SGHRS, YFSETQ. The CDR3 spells CASSVKWRSQETQYF. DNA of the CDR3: TGCGCCAGCAGCGTGAAGTGGCGAAGCCAAGAGACCCAGTACTTC.

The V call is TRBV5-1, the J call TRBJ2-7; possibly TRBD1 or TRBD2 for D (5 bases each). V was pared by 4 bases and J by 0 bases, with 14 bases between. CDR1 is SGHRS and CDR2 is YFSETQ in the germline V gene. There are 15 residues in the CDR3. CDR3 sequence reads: CASSVGDRYSYEQYF. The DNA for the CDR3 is TGCGCCAGCAGCGTAGGGGACCGCTACTCCTACGAGCAGTACTTC.

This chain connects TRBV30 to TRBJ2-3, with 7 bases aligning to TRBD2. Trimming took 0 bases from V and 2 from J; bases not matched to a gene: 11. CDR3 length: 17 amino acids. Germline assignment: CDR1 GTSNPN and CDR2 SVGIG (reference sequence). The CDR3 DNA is TGTGCCTGGAGTGTACTCGATATAGCGGGCACCACAGATACGCAGTATTTT. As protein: CAWSVLDIAGTTDTQYF.

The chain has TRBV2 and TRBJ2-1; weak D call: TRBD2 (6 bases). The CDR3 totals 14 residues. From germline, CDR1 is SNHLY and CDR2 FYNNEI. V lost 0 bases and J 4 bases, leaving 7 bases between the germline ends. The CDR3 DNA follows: TGTGCCAGCAGTGAAGCGGCGGGGTACAATGAGCAGTTCTTC. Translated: CASSEAAGYNEQFF.

CDR3 coding DNA: TGTGCCAGTAGTATGAACTCTGGGGCCAACGTCCTGACTTTC. Protein product: CASSMNSGANVLTF. This chain links TRBV19 with TRBJ2-6, with no clear D. CDR1 is LNHDA and CDR2 is SQIVND in the germline V gene (reference sequence). Between the trimmed V and J ends, which lost 3 bases and 0 bases, there was a span of 3 bases. The CDR3 is 14 amino acids.

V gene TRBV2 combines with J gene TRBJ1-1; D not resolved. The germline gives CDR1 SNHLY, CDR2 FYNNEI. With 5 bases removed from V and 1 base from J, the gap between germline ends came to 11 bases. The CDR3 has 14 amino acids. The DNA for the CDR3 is TGTGCCAGCAGTTTACGCATACAGAACACTGAAGCTTTCTTT. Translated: CASSLRIQNTEAFF.

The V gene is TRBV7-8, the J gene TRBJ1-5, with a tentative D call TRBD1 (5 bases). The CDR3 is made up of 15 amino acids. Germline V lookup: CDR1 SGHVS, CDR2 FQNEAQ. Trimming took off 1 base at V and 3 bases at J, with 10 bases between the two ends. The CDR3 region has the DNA TGTGCCAGCAGCTTAGTTTCAGGGTTCAATCAGCCCCAGCATTTT. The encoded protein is CASSLVSGFNQPQHF.

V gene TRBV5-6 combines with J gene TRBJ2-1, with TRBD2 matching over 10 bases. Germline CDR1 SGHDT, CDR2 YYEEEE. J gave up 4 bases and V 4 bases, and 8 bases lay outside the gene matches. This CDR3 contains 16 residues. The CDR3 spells CASSAKSGRVYNEQFF. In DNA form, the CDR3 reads TGTGCCAGCAGCGCGAAAAGCGGGAGGGTGTACAATGAGCAGTTCTTC.

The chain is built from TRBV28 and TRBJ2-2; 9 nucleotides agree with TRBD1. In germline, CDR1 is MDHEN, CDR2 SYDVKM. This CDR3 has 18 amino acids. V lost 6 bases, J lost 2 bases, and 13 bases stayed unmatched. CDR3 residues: CASSLFAPGQGNTGELFF. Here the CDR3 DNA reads TGTGCCAGCAGCCTTTTTGCGCCGGGACAGGGAAACACCGGGGAGCTGTTTTTT.

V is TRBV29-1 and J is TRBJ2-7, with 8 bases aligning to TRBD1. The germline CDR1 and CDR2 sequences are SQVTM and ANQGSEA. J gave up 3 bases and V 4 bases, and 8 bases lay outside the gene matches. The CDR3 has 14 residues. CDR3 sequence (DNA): TGCAGCGTTGGCGGGACAGGTCAGAACTACGAGCAGTACTTC. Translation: CSVGGTGQNYEQYF.

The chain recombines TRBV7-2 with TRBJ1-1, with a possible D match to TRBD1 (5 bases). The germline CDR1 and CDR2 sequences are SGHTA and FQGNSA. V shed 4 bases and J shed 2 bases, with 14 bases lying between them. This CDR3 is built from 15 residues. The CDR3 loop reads CASSSNSGLNTEAFF. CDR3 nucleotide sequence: TGTGCCAGCAGCTCTAACTCAGGGCTCAACACTGAAGCTTTCTTT.

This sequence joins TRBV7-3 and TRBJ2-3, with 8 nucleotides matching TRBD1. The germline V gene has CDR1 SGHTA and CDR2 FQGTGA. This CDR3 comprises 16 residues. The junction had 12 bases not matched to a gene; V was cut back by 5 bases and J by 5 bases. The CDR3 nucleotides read TGTGCCAGCAGCCTCAAAACTCAGGGGGCGAAAGATACGCAGTATTTT. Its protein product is CASSLKTQGAKDTQYF.

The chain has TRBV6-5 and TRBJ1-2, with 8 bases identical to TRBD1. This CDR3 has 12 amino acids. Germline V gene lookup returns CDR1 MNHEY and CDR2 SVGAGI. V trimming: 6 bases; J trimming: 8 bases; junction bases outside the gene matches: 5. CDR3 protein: CASRQGARGYTF. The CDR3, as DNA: TGTGCCAGCAGGCAGGGGGCTAGGGGCTACACCTTC.

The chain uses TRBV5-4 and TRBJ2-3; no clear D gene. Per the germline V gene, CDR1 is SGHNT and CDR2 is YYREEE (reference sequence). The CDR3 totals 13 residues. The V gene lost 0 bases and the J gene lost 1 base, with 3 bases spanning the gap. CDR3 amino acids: CASSLGGTDTQYF. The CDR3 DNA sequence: TGTGCCAGCAGCTTGGGGGGCACAGATACGCAGTATTTT.

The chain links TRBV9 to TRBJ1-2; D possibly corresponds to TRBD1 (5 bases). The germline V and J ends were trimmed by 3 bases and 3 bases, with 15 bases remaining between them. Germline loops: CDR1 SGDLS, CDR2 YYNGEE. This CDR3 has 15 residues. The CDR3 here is CASSAGSRGHYGYTF. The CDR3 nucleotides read TGTGCCAGCAGCGCCGGCTCCCGGGGACACTATGGCTACACCTTC.

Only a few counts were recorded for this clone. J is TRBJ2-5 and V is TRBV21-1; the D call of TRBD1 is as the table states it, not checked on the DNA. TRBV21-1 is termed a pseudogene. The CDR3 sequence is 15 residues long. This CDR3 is CASSKDDRAGETQYF. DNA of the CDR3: TGTGCCAGCAGCAAAGACGACAGGGCGGGAGAGACCCAGTACTTC.

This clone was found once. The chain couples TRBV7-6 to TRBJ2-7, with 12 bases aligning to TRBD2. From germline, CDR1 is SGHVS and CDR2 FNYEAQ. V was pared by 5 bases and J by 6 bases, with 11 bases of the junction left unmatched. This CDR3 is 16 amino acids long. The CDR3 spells CASSGSGLAGGGEQYF. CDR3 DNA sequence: TGTGCCAGCAGCGGCAGTGGGCTAGCGGGAGGGGGCGAGCAGTACTTC.